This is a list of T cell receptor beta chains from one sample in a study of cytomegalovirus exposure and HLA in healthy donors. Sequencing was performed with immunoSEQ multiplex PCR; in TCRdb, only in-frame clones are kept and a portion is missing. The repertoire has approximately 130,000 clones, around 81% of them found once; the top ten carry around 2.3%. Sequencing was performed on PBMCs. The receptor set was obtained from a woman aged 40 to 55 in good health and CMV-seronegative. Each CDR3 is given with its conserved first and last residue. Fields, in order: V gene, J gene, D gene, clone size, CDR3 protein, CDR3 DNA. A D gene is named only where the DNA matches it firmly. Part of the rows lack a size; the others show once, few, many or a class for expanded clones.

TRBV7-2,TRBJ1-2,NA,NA,CASSPRRIVQVGSYGYTF,TGTGCCAGCAGCCCACGTAGGATAGTACAGGTCGGATCCTATGGCTACACCTTC
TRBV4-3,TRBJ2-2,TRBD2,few,CASRRGGPVDTGELFF,TGCGCCAGCAGGCGGGGGGGGCCGGTCGACACCGGGGAGCTGTTTTTT
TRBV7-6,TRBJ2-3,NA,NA,CASSPDRYTDTQYF,TGTGCCAGCAGCCCTGACAGATACACAGATACGCAGTATTTT
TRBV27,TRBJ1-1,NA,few,CASSPGFGHEAFF,TGTGCCAGTTCCCCCGGTTTTGGACATGAGGCTTTCTTT
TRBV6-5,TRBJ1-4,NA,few,CASSYLTGGKLFF,TGTGCCAGCAGTTACCTTACCGGCGGAAAACTGTTTTTT
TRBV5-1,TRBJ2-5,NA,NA,CASSLEFWGAPETQYF,TGCGCCAGCAGCTTGGAATTCTGGGGAGCCCCAGAGACCCAGTACTTC
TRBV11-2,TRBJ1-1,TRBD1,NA,CASTYRGLNTEAFF,TGTGCCAGCACCTATAGGGGGCTGAACACTGAAGCTTTCTTT
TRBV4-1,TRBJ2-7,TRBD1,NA,CASSQVGQAQPYEQYF,TGCGCCAGCAGCCAAGTTGGACAGGCCCAACCGTACGAGCAGTACTTC
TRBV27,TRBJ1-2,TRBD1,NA,CASSLSKGQGKRNGYTF,TGTGCCAGCAGTTTATCGAAGGGACAGGGGAAAAGAAATGGCTACACCTTC
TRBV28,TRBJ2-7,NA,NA,CASSSGPYEQYF,TGTGCCAGCAGTTCAGGGCCTTACGAGCAGTACTTC
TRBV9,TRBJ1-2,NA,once,CASSWTAGQDGYTF,TGTGCCAGCAGCTGGACCGCAGGGCAGGATGGCTACACCTTC
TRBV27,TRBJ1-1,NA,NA,CASRNNRDTEAFF,TGTGCCAGCAGGAATAACAGGGACACTGAAGCTTTCTTT
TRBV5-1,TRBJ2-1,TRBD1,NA,CASSLDAGGDEQFF,TGCGCCAGCAGCTTGGATGCAGGGGGCGATGAGCAGTTCTTC
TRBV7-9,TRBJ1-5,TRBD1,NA,CSSSNRDRDQPQHF,TGTTCCAGCAGCAACCGGGACAGAGATCAGCCCCAGCATTTT
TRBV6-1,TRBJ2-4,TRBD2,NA,CASSGLAGAKNIQYF,TGTGCCAGCAGCGGACTAGCGGGAGCCAAAAACATTCAGTACTTC
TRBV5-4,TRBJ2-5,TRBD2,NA,CASSHGGAGAAETQYF,TGTGCCAGCAGCCACGGGGGAGCGGGGGCCGCAGAGACCCAGTACTTC
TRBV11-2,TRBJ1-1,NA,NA,CASSRRGGTEAFF,TGTGCCAGCAGTCGCAGGGGTGGCACTGAAGCTTTCTTT
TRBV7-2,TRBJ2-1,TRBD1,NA,CASSSKTGTGSYNEQFF,TGTGCCAGCAGCTCAAAAACCGGGACAGGGTCCTACAATGAGCAGTTCTTC
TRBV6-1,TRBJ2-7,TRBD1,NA,CASSGYRGGEQYF,TGTGCCAGCAGTGGATACAGGGGCGGCGAGCAGTACTTC
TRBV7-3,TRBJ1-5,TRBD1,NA,CASSSSGGTGNQPQHF,TGTGCCAGCAGCTCCTCAGGAGGGACAGGGAATCAGCCCCAGCATTTT
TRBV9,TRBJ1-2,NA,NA,CASSVVPGPYGYTF,TGTGCCAGCAGCGTAGTCCCAGGGCCCTATGGCTACACCTTC
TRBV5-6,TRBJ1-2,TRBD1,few,CASSTLQGDGYTF,TGTGCCAGCAGCACACTCCAGGGGGATGGCTACACCTTC
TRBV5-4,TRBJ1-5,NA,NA,CASSLGGSGGNQPQHF,TGTGCCAGCAGCTTGGGGGGCTCGGGGGGCAATCAGCCCCAGCATTTT
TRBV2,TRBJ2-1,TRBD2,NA,CASSLLADYNEQFF,TGTGCCAGCAGTTTACTAGCGGACTACAATGAGCAGTTCTTC
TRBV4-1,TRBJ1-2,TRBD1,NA,CASSQGGTGDFYGYTF,TGCGCCAGCAGCCAAGGTGGGACAGGGGATTTCTATGGCTACACCTTC
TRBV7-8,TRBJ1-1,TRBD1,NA,CASRRQGNTEAFF,TGTGCCAGCAGAAGACAGGGGAACACTGAAGCTTTCTTT
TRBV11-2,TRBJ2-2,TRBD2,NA,CASSVLAGVTGELFF,TGTGCCAGCAGCGTCCTAGCGGGAGTCACCGGGGAGCTGTTTTTT
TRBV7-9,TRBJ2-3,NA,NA,CASSTRTESSTDTQYF,TGTGCCAGCAGCACACGGACAGAAAGTAGCACAGATACGCAGTATTTT
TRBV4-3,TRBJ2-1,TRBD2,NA,CASSQDNLAGGISEQFF,TGCGCCAGCAGCCAAGATAATCTAGCGGGAGGGATCAGTGAGCAGTTCTTC
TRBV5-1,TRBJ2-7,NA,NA,CASSLVDSYEQYF,TGCGCCAGCAGCTTGGTTGACAGCTACGAGCAGTACTTC
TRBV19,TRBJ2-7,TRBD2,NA,CASSTSGSSNEQYF,TGTGCCAGTAGTACGAGCGGGAGTAGCAACGAGCAGTACTTC
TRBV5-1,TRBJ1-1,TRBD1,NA,CASRPLDRDLNTEAFF,TGCGCCAGCAGGCCCCTCGACAGGGACCTGAACACTGAAGCTTTCTTT
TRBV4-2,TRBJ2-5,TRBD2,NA,CASSQGLLAGRETQYF,TGTGCCAGCAGCCAAGGTCTGCTAGCGGGGAGGGAGACCCAGTACTTC
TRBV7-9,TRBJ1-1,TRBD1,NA,CSSSSPDRVRAFF,TGTTCCAGCAGCTCACCGGACAGGGTGAGAGCTTTCTTT
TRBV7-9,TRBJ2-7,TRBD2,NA,CASSLTGGSYEQYF,TGTGCCAGCAGCTTAACGGGAGGTTCCTACGAGCAGTACTTC
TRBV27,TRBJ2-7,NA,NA,CASSSTGPGEQYF,TGTGCCAGCAGTTCAACCGGTCCGGGTGAGCAGTACTTC
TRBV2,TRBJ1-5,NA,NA,CASSGDRGNQPQHF,TGTGCCAGCAGTGGAGACAGAGGCAATCAGCCCCAGCATTTT
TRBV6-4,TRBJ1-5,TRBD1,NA,CASSETGDQPQHF,TGTGCCAGCAGTGAAACAGGGGATCAGCCCCAGCATTTT
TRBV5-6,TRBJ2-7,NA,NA,CASSLAGQLIHEQYF,TGTGCCAGCAGCTTGGCTGGACAGTTGATCCACGAGCAGTACTTC